Below are 9 T cell receptor beta chains sequenced from a single sample in a study of a mutant IDH1 vaccine in newly diagnosed glioma listed by TCRdb under 2021. The meaning of the sample's time point label: baseline, week 1 (first vaccination visit). According to the study, the label for this sample's treatment or condition signals: pre-vaccination baseline after standard-of-care therapy. Receptors were amplified or captured by the immunoSEQ multiplex PCR assay. The immuneACCESS repertoire file appears here via TCRdb, limited to in-frame rearrangements. These files lack a portion of the clones; in checked studies, under half of the deficit traces to unresolved V genes, and the cause of the others is not known. This sample has around 100,000 clones in its table, and 82% of those were observed once. 5.3% of the sample is in the top ten clones. The sequencing used PBMCs, collected from a glioma patient treated with radiotherapy, temozolomide or both. Every receptor here comes from a man aged 35 to 55 with glioma. Some clones in this sample may be carry-over from other donors' samples.

The gene calls are TRBV6-6 and TRBJ1-5; D gene uncertain. V was clipped by 6 bases and J by 0 bases, with 9 bases between them. CDR1 and CDR2 from the germline V gene are MNHNY and SVGAGI (reference sequence). The CDR3 contains 14 residues. The chain's CDR3 is CASRTRNSNQPQHF. The CDR3 DNA follows: TGTGCCAGCAGGACCAGAAATAGCAATCAGCCCCAGCATTTT.

The J gene is TRBJ1-2, the V gene TRBV27, with unresolved D. The CDR3 is 11 amino acids. In germline, CDR1 is MNHEY, CDR2 SMNVEV (reference sequence). Trimming removed 5 bases from V and 5 bases from J, with 6 bases in between. The CDR3 DNA is TGTGCCAGCAGTCCGGGGTATGGCTACACCTTC. Translating it yields CASSPGYGYTF.

This clone was observed once. V and J are TRBV6-5 and TRBJ2-7; 9 bases align to TRBD1. V trimming: 5 bases; J trimming: 4 bases; junction bases outside the gene matches: 9. The V gene's germline CDR1 is MNHEY and CDR2 SVGAGI. The CDR3 covers 15 residues. The CDR3 region is CASSLSGQGKYEQYF. For the CDR3, the DNA is TGTGCCAGCAGTCTATCGGGACAGGGAAAGTACGAGCAGTACTTC.

The V gene is TRBV7-8, the J gene TRBJ1-1; no clear D. Trimming left V 5 bases short and J 11 bases short, with 18 bases between. Germline assignment: CDR1 SGHVS and CDR2 FQNEAQ. The CDR3 runs to 13 residues. The CDR3 loop is CASSLSPSSGAFF. As DNA, the CDR3 is TGTGCCAGCAGCCTGAGTCCGTCTTCGGGGGCTTTCTTT.

This clone has more than one count but fewer than ten. The genes are TRBV5-1 and TRBJ2-1, with a possible D match to TRBD2 (5 bases). Germline V gene lookup returns CDR1 SGHRS and CDR2 YFSETQ. V was cut by 5 bases and J by 0 bases, with 12 bases left in between. The CDR3 loop spans 15 amino acids. For the CDR3, the DNA is TGCGCCAGCAGTTGGGAGCGGAGCTCCTACAATGAGCAGTTCTTC. This encodes CASSWERSSYNEQFF.

This sequence joins TRBV2 and TRBJ1-1; no clear D gene. This CDR3 spans 10 amino acids. CDR1 and CDR2 (germline): SNHLY, FYNNEI. Trimming took 7 bases from V and 3 from J, leaving 3 bases between them. The CDR3 loop is CASKYTEAFF. The CDR3 DNA is TGTGCCAGCAAATACACTGAAGCTTTCTTT.

For the CDR3, the DNA is TGTGCCAGCCGGGAGACAGTGAACACTGAAGCTTTCTTT. Protein product: CASRETVNTEAFF. The chain recombines TRBV6-5 with TRBJ1-1, with D tentatively TRBD1 (5 bases). Germline V CDR1 and CDR2: MNHEY, SVGAGI. The CDR3 covers 13 residues. The ends were cut back, 8 bases at V and 0 bases at J, with 10 bases in the middle.

This clone was detected only once. CDR3 nucleotide sequence: TGTGCCAGGTGGGAGAACACTGAAGCTTTCTTT. Translating it yields CARWENTEAFF. V and J are TRBV21-1 and TRBJ1-1. TRBV21-1 is a pseudogene segment. This CDR3 contains 11 residues.

The chain couples TRBV20-1 to TRBJ2-7; weak D call: TRBD2 (5 bases). Germline V gene lookup returns CDR1 DFQATT and CDR2 SNEGSKA (reference sequence). The CDR3 is 11 amino acids. V shed 5 bases and J shed 4 bases, with 9 bases lying between them. The CDR3: CSAPGEYEQYF. The CDR3 DNA reads TGCAGTGCTCCCGGGGAGTACGAGCAGTACTTC.